This TCR beta chain was sequenced during a study of T cell changes during pregnancy in multiple sclerosis. In this sample, this clone turned up a few times. Assay used: immunoSEQ multiplex PCR; TCRdb lists only in-frame clones, some missing. The sample consists of approximately 130,000 clones, about 96% of them appearing once. Trimming stripped 2 bases from V and 9 bases from J, with 17 bases between. CDR1 is MNHNS, CDR2 SASEGT, per germline. The CDR3 loop spans 15 amino acids. This receptor was identified in a female donor with multiple sclerosis, enrolled in a pregnancy study. This chain connects TRBV6-1 to TRBJ2-4, with D perhaps TRBD1 (5 bases). This sample comprised peripheral blood, obtained after pregnancy. The CDR3 protein is CASSETSGRNGIQYF. The CDR3 DNA is TGTGCCAGCAGTGAAACTTCAGGGCGAAATGGCATTCAGTACTTC.